A selection of T cell receptor beta chains follows, all from one sample in a study of blood T cell repertoires in COVID-19. The protocol was immunoSEQ multiplex PCR, while the TCRdb copy is restricted to in-frame clones and leaves out a portion. The data contain roughly 500,000 clones, roughly nine tenths of them singletons. Sequenced: peripheral blood. Source of these receptors: a man in his late teens or twenties with COVID-19, enrolled during active disease. Each CDR3 is given with its conserved first and last residue. D genes are given only for firm matches. A row's size may be missing; if present it is once, few, many or a size class.

clone_size | cdr3_length | j_call | d_call | v_call | cdr3_nt | cdr3_aa
- | 11 | TRBJ2-7 | - | TRBV30 | TGTGCCTGGAGTCTTGGCTGGGAGCAGTACTTC | CAWSLGWEQYF
- | 14 | TRBJ2-7 | TRBD1 | TRBV2 | TGTGCCAGCCTGCTGGGGACAGGGTACCACGAGCAGTACTTC | CASLLGTGYHEQYF
- | 10 | TRBJ2-5 | - | TRBV5-4 | TGTGCCTCAGGGGAAGAGACCCAGTACTTC | CASGEETQYF
- | 14 | TRBJ1-3 | TRBD1 | TRBV5-4 | TGTGCCAGCAGTCTAGACAGGGTCATAAACACCATATATTTT | CASSLDRVINTIYF
- | 11 | TRBJ2-7 | - | TRBV10-3 | TGTGCCATCGGCAGGTCCTACGAGCAGTACTTC | CAIGRSYEQYF
- | 12 | TRBJ2-7 | TRBD1 | TRBV10-3 | TGTGCCATCAGTGGACAGGGGAACGAGCAGTACTTC | CAISGQGNEQYF
- | 14 | TRBJ2-1 | TRBD2 | TRBV7-3 | TGTGCCAGCAGCCGGACTAGCGGAAACAATGAGCAGTTCTTC | CASSRTSGNNEQFF
once | 12 | TRBJ1-5 | - | TRBV12-3/TRBV12-4 | TGTGCCAGCAGTTTTTCGGGGCAGCCCCAGCATTTT | CASSFSGQPQHF
few | 15 | TRBJ2-7 | TRBD1 | TRBV19 | TGTGCCAGTAGTATATCCCGGACAGGGGCCTACGAGCAGTACTTC | CASSISRTGAYEQYF
- | 16 | TRBJ2-3 | TRBD1 | TRBV5-6 | TGTGCCAGCAGCCGCCGGGACAGGGGAAGGACAGATACGCAGTATTTT | CASSRRDRGRTDTQYF
- | 15 | TRBJ2-1 | TRBD1 | TRBV6-1 | TGTGCCAGCAGTGACGACAGGGCTCTTTCCAATGAGCAGTTCTTC | CASSDDRALSNEQFF
- | 14 | TRBJ1-5 | - | TRBV6-5 | TGTGCCAGCAGTTACGGGCCAGTCAATCAGCCCCAGCATTTT | CASSYGPVNQPQHF
- | 14 | TRBJ2-7 | TRBD2 | TRBV10-2 | TGCGCCAGCAGCGCCGGGACTAGCGGGAGCGAGCAGTACTTC | CASSAGTSGSEQYF
- | 18 | TRBJ2-1 | TRBD2 | TRBV19 | TGTGCCAGTAGCTTAATAGCCCCCGGGAGGGGTTCCTACAATGAGCAGTTCTTC | CASSLIAPGRGSYNEQFF
- | 14 | TRBJ2-1 | - | TRBV3-1/TRBV3-2 | TGTGCCAGCAGCCCCCCTGTGATTAGCCATGAGCAGTTCTTC | CASSPPVISHEQFF
- | 13 | TRBJ1-1 | TRBD1 | TRBV3-1/TRBV3-2 | TGTGCCAGCAGCCCAGGGGGGAGTGTTGGGGCTTTCTTT | CASSPGGSVGAFF
- | 15 | TRBJ2-7 | TRBD1 | TRBV5-1 | TGCGCCAGCAGCTTAGCGCCCGGACAGGGCTACGAGCAGTACTTC | CASSLAPGQGYEQYF
- | 13 | TRBJ2-1 | - | TRBV4-1 | TGCGCCAGCAGTATTGGGGTCGGGGATGAGCAGTTCTTC | CASSIGVGDEQFF
- | 15 | TRBJ2-2 | TRBD1 | TRBV5-6 | TGTGCCAGCAGCTTGGACAGGGGGGACACCGGGGAGCTGTTTTTT | CASSLDRGDTGELFF
- | 16 | TRBJ1-4 | TRBD1 | TRBV5-1 | TGCGCCAGCAGCTCAGAGAGGACAGGGACTAATGAAAAACTGTTTTTT | CASSSERTGTNEKLFF
- | 12 | TRBJ2-4 | - | TRBV30 | TGTGCCTTGGAGGGACCCAAAAACATTCAGTACTTC | CALEGPKNIQYF
- | 13 | TRBJ1-1 | - | TRBV10-1 | TGCGCCAGCAGCGACTCGAGGGCCACTGAAGCTTTCTTT | CASSDSRATEAFF
- | 13 | TRBJ2-5 | - | TRBV6-5 | TGTGCCGTATTCCTAGCGCCCCAAGAGACCCAGTACTTC | CAVFLAPQETQYF
- | 16 | TRBJ1-5 | - | TRBV5-6 | TGTGCCAGCAGCCGCGCCCCCGGGACTAGGAATCAGCCCCAGCATTTT | CASSRAPGTRNQPQHF
- | 13 | TRBJ1-4 | - | TRBV7-6 | TGTGCCAGCAGCTCCGCAGGGTCCTCGGGACTGTTTTTT | CASSSAGSSGLFF
- | 15 | TRBJ2-7 | TRBD2 | TRBV27 | TGTGCCAGCAGCCGGACTAGTCGCAGCTCCTACGAGCAGTACTTC | CASSRTSRSSYEQYF
- | 15 | TRBJ2-7 | TRBD2 | TRBV5-1 | TGCGCCAGCAGCCGGCTAGCGGGAGGGGAAAACGAGCAGTACTTC | CASSRLAGGENEQYF
few | 14 | TRBJ1-2 | - | TRBV27 | TGTGCCAGCAGTTTTGGAGGGATGCCTTATGGCTACACCTTC | CASSFGGMPYGYTF
once | 14 | TRBJ1-1 | - | TRBV6-2/TRBV6-3 | TGTGCCAGCAGTTACCAGGTGGGGAACACTGAAGCTTTCTTT | CASSYQVGNTEAFF
- | 15 | TRBJ2-2 | TRBD2 | TRBV27 | TGTGCCAGCAGTTTACGGGGGGGGAACACCGGGGAGCTGTTTTTT | CASSLRGGNTGELFF
- | 14 | TRBJ1-1 | - | TRBV11-2 | TGTGCCAGCAGCCCGCGGTCGACAGGTTCTGAAGCTTTCTTT | CASSPRSTGSEAFF
- | 13 | TRBJ1-5 | - | TRBV1 | TGCACCAGCAGCCAAGTGGCGGGTCAGCCCCAGCATTTT | CTSSQVAGQPQHF
- | 13 | TRBJ1-5 | - | TRBV2 | TGTGCCAGCAGTGAGGAGGGTGATCAGCCCCAGCATTTT | CASSEEGDQPQHF
- | 14 | TRBJ2-1 | - | TRBV6-1 | TGTGCCAGCAGTGAGCGTAGCTCCTACAATGAGCAGTTCTTC | CASSERSSYNEQFF
- | 16 | TRBJ2-1 | TRBD2 | TRBV10-2 | TGCGCCAGCAGTGGGACTAGCGGGGGAAAGTGGAATGAGCAGTTCTTC | CASSGTSGGKWNEQFF
- | 19 | TRBJ2-2 | TRBD1 | TRBV2 | TGTGCCAGCGGTGAGGGAATACTTTTAGGACAGGGGGCGACCGGGGAGCTGTTTTTT | CASGEGILLGQGATGELFF
- | 13 | TRBJ1-3 | - | TRBV18 | TGTGCCAGCTCACCGATAGAGGAAAACACCATATATTTT | CASSPIEENTIYF